These 29 T cell receptor beta chains were sequenced from one sample in a study of blood T cell repertoires in COVID-19. Generated by immunoSEQ multiplex PCR, the TCRdb table keeps only in-frame clones and is missing some. The sample lists about 140,000 clones, 70% to 90% occurring once. The specimen sequenced was peripheral blood. Receptor source: a woman aged 55-75 years with acute or convalescent COVID-19.

The chain's CDR3 is CASSQDIPLPWRGRRETQYF. In nucleotides, the CDR3 is TGTGCCAGCAGCCAAGATATACCCCTCCCCTGGCGGGGGCGGCGAGAGACCCAGTACTTC. The chain couples TRBV3-1 (or the pseudogene TRBV3-2) to TRBJ2-5; D might be TRBD2 (7 bases). The ends were cut back, 0 bases at V and 4 bases at J, with 27 bases in the middle. The germline V gene encodes CDR1 LGHDT and CDR2 YNNKEL (reference sequence). This CDR3 is 20 amino acids long.

The chain recombines TRBV6-6 with TRBJ1-6; D not certain. The CDR3 spans 18 residues. Trimming left V 5 bases short and J 0 bases short, with 17 bases between. Germline V gene sequence: CDR1 MNHNY, CDR2 SVGAGI (reference sequence). The CDR3 region has the DNA TGTGCCAGCAGTCTATCTCGAGCCAAGAGCTCCTATAATTCACCCCTCCACTTT. It is translated as CASSLSRAKSSYNSPLHF.

Of note for this clone: Mismatch with germline at one junction end may stem from a read error. The CDR3 nucleotides are TGTGCTAGCAGCTCTCAACCTAGCGGGGGTTTAGGAGATACGCAGTATTTT. It is translated as CASSSQPSGGLGDTQYF. V gene TRBV7-7 combines with J gene TRBJ2-3, with 10 bases fitting TRBD2. This CDR3 has 17 residues. Germline assignment: CDR1 SSHAT and CDR2 FNYEAQ (reference sequence). Full variable domain (remainder filled in from reference TRBV7-7 and TRBJ2-3): GAGVSQSPRYKVTKRGQDVTLRCDPISSHATLYWYQQALGQGPEFLTYFNYEAQPDKSGLPSDRFSAERPEGSISTLTIQRTEQRDSAMYRCASSSQPSGGLGDTQYFGPGTRLTVL.

The CDR3, as DNA: TGTGCCAGCAGCGTAGGGACAGGGGGAAACACCATATATTTT. Amino acids: CASSVGTGGNTIYF. The gene calls are TRBV9 and TRBJ1-3; 8 nucleotides align to TRBD1. Trimming at V came to 0 bases and at J to 4 bases, leaving 0 bases not matched to a gene. Per the germline V gene, CDR1 is SGDLS and CDR2 is YYNGEE. The CDR3 runs to 14 residues.

This clone came up once. V and J are TRBV6-5 and TRBJ2-1; 8 bases agree with TRBD2. The V segment lost 4 bases and the J segment 5 bases; nucleotides outside the gene matches: 4. The CDR3 is 14 residues long. Germline CDR1 is MNHEY and CDR2 is SVGAGI. The CDR3 nucleotides read TGTGCCAGCAGTTCGTTAGCGGGGAACAATGAGCAGTTCTTC. As protein: CASSSLAGNNEQFF.

This chain links TRBV12-3 or TRBV12-4 with TRBJ2-1; no clear D gene. The CDR3 has 11 residues. V shed 6 bases and J shed 9 bases, with 9 bases lying between them. CDR3 region: CASSPAGEQFF. The CDR3 DNA follows: TGTGCCAGCAGCCCCGCCGGTGAGCAGTTCTTC.

This clone was seen only once. This chain uses TRBV3-1 (or the pseudogene TRBV3-2) with TRBJ1-5; D call uncertain. Germline V gene data show CDR1 as LGHDT and CDR2 as YNNKEL (reference sequence). This CDR3 contains 15 residues. Trimming took 0 bases from V and 7 from J, leaving 13 bases between them. The CDR3 is CASSQDWTEGQPQHF. In DNA, the CDR3 is TGTGCCAGCAGCCAAGATTGGACCGAGGGACAGCCCCAGCATTTT.

V and J are TRBV19 and TRBJ2-5, with D possibly being TRBD1 (6 bases). Germline-derived CDR1 and CDR2 are LNHDA and SQIVND (reference sequence). The V end was cut by 6 bases, the J end by 7 bases, with 15 bases between. CDR3 length: 13 residues. The CDR3 reads CASSGPEGGTQYF. In DNA, the CDR3 is TGTGCCAGTAGCGGCCCAGAAGGGGGGACCCAGTACTTC.

In this sample, this clone turned up a few times. CDR3 sequence (DNA): TGTGCCAGCAGCCCCTTAGCGGGGGGCTCCTACAATGAGCAGTTCTTC. Amino acids: CASSPLAGGSYNEQFF. The chain carries TRBV3-1 (or the pseudogene TRBV3-2) and TRBJ2-1; 10 bases map to TRBD2. Germline V gives CDR1 LGHDT, CDR2 YNNKEL (reference sequence). This CDR3 is 16 amino acids long. J was trimmed by 0 bases and V by 4 bases; bases with no gene match: 3.

J is TRBJ1-1 and V is TRBV28, with 10 bases lining up with TRBD1. The CDR3 has 13 amino acids. CDR1 and CDR2 (germline): MDHEN, SYDVKM. After removal of 6 bases from V and 6 bases from J, the junction contained 4 bases not matched to a gene. The CDR3 DNA reads TGTGCCAGCAGGAAGACAGGGGGCGCTGAAGCTTTCTTT. It yields the protein CASRKTGGAEAFF.

The chain links TRBV6-1 to TRBJ1-5, with TRBD1 as a possible D gene (5 bases). With 0 bases removed from V and 4 bases from J, the gap between germline ends came to 16 bases. The CDR3 covers 17 residues. Germline V gene lookup returns CDR1 MNHNS and CDR2 SASEGT. This chain's CDR3 is CASSEAPRPRANQPQHF. CDR3 bases: TGTGCCAGCAGTGAAGCCCCTCGGCCCAGGGCAAATCAGCCCCAGCATTTT.

The rearrangement uses TRBV5-1 and TRBJ2-2, with 9 bases aligning to TRBD1. Trimming took 1 base from V and 0 from J; bases not matched to a gene: 4. The germline CDR1 and CDR2 sequences are SGHRS and YFSETQ. The CDR3 is made up of 17 amino acids. The CDR3 sequence is CASSLTGTGTNTGELFF. CDR3 coding DNA: TGCGCCAGCAGCTTGACCGGGACAGGGACGAACACCGGGGAGCTGTTTTTT.

The chain joins TRBV10-3 to TRBJ2-7, with TRBD1 as a possible D gene (5 bases). The V end lost 9 bases, the J end lost 0 bases, and 18 bases lay between the germline ends. In germline, CDR1 is ENHRY, CDR2 SYGVKD. The CDR3 totals 15 residues. CDR3 coding DNA: TGTGCCATGGCGAATACAGGCGCTAGCTCCTACGAGCAGTACTTC. Translating it yields CAMANTGASSYEQYF.

This chain uses TRBV10-3 with TRBJ2-1, with 9 bases aligning to TRBD2. Germline assignment: CDR1 ENHRY and CDR2 SYGVKD. This CDR3 is 16 amino acids long. J lost 4 bases, V lost 3 bases, and 7 bases had no gene match. CDR3 nucleotide sequence: TGTGCCATCAGTGACCCTTTAGCGGGGGAGTACAATGAGCAGTTCTTC. Translating gives CAISDPLAGEYNEQFF.

This chain connects TRBV5-1 to TRBJ2-1, with D possibly matching TRBD1 (5 bases). The CDR3 sequence is 11 residues long. Germline values: CDR1 SGHRS, CDR2 YFSETQ. V was cut by 1 base and J by 10 bases, with 6 bases left in between. CDR3 nucleotides: TGCGCCAGCAGCTTGCAGGGCGAGCAGTTCTTC. Translating gives CASSLQGEQFF.

The J gene is TRBJ1-5, the V gene TRBV18, with 7 nucleotides matching TRBD1. Per germline, CDR1 KGHSH and CDR2 LQKENI. The CDR3 loop spans 17 amino acids. The J segment lost 1 base and the V segment lost 5 bases, leaving 11 bases of the junction unmatched. CDR3 coding DNA: TGTGCCAGCTCAAGGACAGGAGGGGTGTTAAGCAATCAGCCCCAGCATTTT. Protein: CASSRTGGVLSNQPQHF.

The chain joins TRBV7-9 to TRBJ1-2, with TRBD1 matching over 8 bases. CDR1 and CDR2 (germline): SEHNR, FQNEAQ (reference sequence). The J segment lost 4 bases and the V segment lost 5 bases, leaving 3 bases of the junction unmatched. The CDR3 contains 13 residues. The CDR3 nucleotides are TGTGCCAGCAGCGGGCAGGGGGCCTATGGCTACACCTTC. Translation gives CASSGQGAYGYTF.

This clone was seen only a few times. V and J are TRBV14 and TRBJ2-1, with TRBD2 as a possible D gene (6 bases). The CDR3 sequence is 18 residues long. The V and J ends lost 2 bases and 7 bases respectively, with 24 bases between them. Looked up from germline, CDR1 is SGHDN and CDR2 is FVKESK. The CDR3 DNA reads TGTGCCAGCAGCCAAATTGGGTTTGGGGACTTCATACGGAATGAGCAGTTCTTC. Encoded protein: CASSQIGFGDFIRNEQFF.

For this clone: A far larger clone is just one base off, so this is likely a read error. The genes are TRBV5-1 and TRBJ1-1, with 8 bases lining up with TRBD1. The J segment lost 1 base and the V segment lost 4 bases, leaving 3 bases of the junction unmatched. Per germline, CDR1 SGHRS and CDR2 YFSETQ. The CDR3 has 14 residues. Here the CDR3 DNA reads TGCGCCAGCAGCCAGGGACAGGAGAACACTGAAGCTTTCTTT. Its translation: CASSQGQENTEAFF.

This chain connects TRBV9 to TRBJ1-1; 8 nucleotides agree with TRBD1. The CDR3 runs to 14 residues. CDR1 is SGDLS and CDR2 is YYNGEE in the germline V gene. V lost 7 bases, J lost 0 bases, and 5 bases stayed unmatched. CDR3 nucleotides: TGTGCCAGCGGGAAACAGGGGGTGAACACTGAAGCTTTCTTT. Protein sequence: CASGKQGVNTEAFF.

This chain links TRBV19 with TRBJ1-2; D call uncertain. CDR1 and CDR2 (germline): LNHDA, SQIVND (reference sequence). V was trimmed by 6 bases and J by 7 bases, leaving 12 bases between them. This CDR3 is 12 amino acids long. The CDR3, as DNA: TGTGCCAGTAGCCGAACCGGTGGTGGCTACACCTTC. It specifies CASSRTGGGYTF.

The rearrangement uses TRBV6-5 and TRBJ2-1; D unclear. The germline CDR1 and CDR2 sequences are MNHEY and SVGAGI. With 6 bases removed from V and 6 bases from J, the gap between germline ends came to 9 bases. The CDR3 has 12 amino acids. CDR3 nucleotides: TGTGCCAGCAGAAGAAACGGCAATGAGCAGTTCTTC. Protein product: CASRRNGNEQFF.

The chain is built from TRBV29-1 and TRBJ2-3; weak D call: TRBD1 (5 bases). This CDR3 comprises 13 residues. Germline V gene sequence: CDR1 SQVTM, CDR2 ANQGSEA. Trimming shortened V by 7 bases and J by 3 bases, and 14 bases separated the two germline ends. The CDR3 sequence: CSGSKGLTDTQYF. Written as DNA, the CDR3 is TGCAGCGGCTCAAAGGGGCTAACAGATACGCAGTATTTT.

This chain connects TRBV24-1 to TRBJ2-1; weak D call: TRBD1 (6 bases). There are 15 residues in the CDR3. V lost 3 bases, J lost 2 bases, and 10 bases lay in between. Germline V gene lookup returns CDR1 KGHDR and CDR2 SFDVKD. CDR3 in amino acids: CATSDKQGAYNEQFF. In DNA, the CDR3 is TGTGCCACCAGTGATAAACAGGGAGCCTACAATGAGCAGTTCTTC.

The rearrangement joins TRBV4-1 to TRBJ1-2, with D possibly TRBD1 on 5 matching bases. This CDR3 spans 13 amino acids. Trimming stripped 0 bases from V and 5 bases from J, with 7 bases between. Germline CDR1 MGHRA, CDR2 YSYEKL. CDR3 sequence reads: CASSQETVYGYTF. DNA of the CDR3: TGCGCCAGCAGCCAAGAGACAGTTTATGGCTACACCTTC.

This rearrangement joins TRBV27 to TRBJ2-5; the D gene is possibly TRBD2 (5 bases). The V end lost 5 bases, the J end lost 1 base, and 11 bases lay between the germline ends. This CDR3 contains 14 residues. Germline CDR1 is MNHEY and CDR2 is SMNVEV (reference sequence). CDR3 amino acids: CASSTGDPQETQYF. Here the CDR3 DNA reads TGTGCCAGCAGTACCGGGGATCCCCAAGAGACCCAGTACTTC.

The chain has TRBV2 and TRBJ1-5; maybe TRBD1 (5 bases). This CDR3 has 13 amino acids. The V end lost 7 bases, the J end lost 3 bases, and 10 bases lay between the germline ends. Germline V CDR1 and CDR2: SNHLY, FYNNEI. The CDR3 loop is CASIRQLNQPQHF. CDR3 DNA: TGTGCCAGCATCAGACAGCTCAATCAGCCCCAGCATTTT.

The chain is built from TRBV28 and TRBJ1-5; D might be TRBD1 (6 bases). This CDR3 has 15 amino acids. Germline V gene data show CDR1 as MDHEN and CDR2 as SYDVKM. V was pared by 10 bases and J by 2 bases, with 18 bases between. The CDR3 region has the DNA TGTGCCACGATCACAGGGTCTCTGGGCAATCAGCCCCAGCATTTT. It yields the protein CATITGSLGNQPQHF.

The gene calls are TRBV5-1 and TRBJ2-3; TRBD2 aligns across 15 bases. Germline V CDR1 and CDR2: SGHRS, YFSETQ. After removal of 4 bases from V and 6 bases from J, the junction contained 9 bases not matched to a gene. This CDR3 is 17 amino acids long. The CDR3 region is CASSPRTSGGGLDTQYF. DNA for the CDR3: TGCGCCAGCAGCCCCCGGACTAGCGGGGGGGGATTGGATACGCAGTATTTT.